The clone carrying this T cell receptor beta chain was picked up one time. Antigen unknown. Trimming removed 2 bases at V and 8 bases at J, with 11 bases between. This CDR3 contains 13 residues. The germline gives CDR1 SEHNR, CDR2 FQNEAQ (reference sequence). The data stem from a study of Graves' ophthalmopathy and Graves' hyperthyroidism. Study details: Pretreatment peripheral blood was obtained at initial diagnosis. Findings of the study overall: A roughly 80% specificity and around 86% sensitivity were achieved by a 13-signature model that separated ophthalmopathy from stable hyperthyroidism.

A duration under 3 months, NOSPECS ≥4, CAS ≥3 and moderate-to-severe activity characterized the donors with ophthalmopathy. Clinical symptoms and serum thyroxine were used for diagnosis; TRAb, thyroid ultrasound and orbital computed tomography were also relied on. Amplification targeted the TCR beta CDR3 regions, with RNA transcripts as the source material. HTBI primers primed a first-round RT-PCR, and a second-round multiplex PCR followed. TCRdb reprocessed the multiplex PCR reads with MiXCR, giving one entry per CDR3 protein. The profile shows almost 750,000 distinct CDR3 sequences, roughly 41% of them singletons.

Sequencing input: peripheral blood. V and J are TRBV7-9 and TRBJ2-3, with D perhaps matching TRBD2 (5 bases). This receptor was taken from an adult man with Graves' ophthalmopathy. Here the CDR3 reads CASSLNTRSTQYF. CDR3 bases: TGTGCCAGCAGCTTAAACACTAGAAGTACGCAGTATTTT.